The rows below give T cell receptor beta chains drawn from one sample of a study of T-cell memory formation after mild COVID-19. TCRdb ran MiXCR on the 5' RACE reads and lists one entry per CDR3 protein. The top ten hold about 21% of the sample, which has some 350,000 distinct CDR3 sequences, approximately 12% seen once. The specimen sequenced was PBMCs or a T cell subset sorted from them (not recorded which). The receptors were sampled from a man younger than 35 who had mild COVID-19 (a few samples of this study predate the infection). Cell type and time point are not known. Each CDR3 is given with its conserved first and last residue. The D gene is left open where the match is weak. Not every row has a clone size; where given, it reads once, few, many or a size class.

CDR3 DNA	CDR3 protein	V gene	clone size	D gene	J gene
TGCGCCAGCAGCCCGCAGGGGGCCCATGGCTACACCTTC	CASSPQGAHGYTF	TRBV5-1	.	TRBD1	TRBJ1-2
TGTGCCAGCAGCCTAGCGACGGCCCCTGCCGGCATTCAGTACTTC	CASSLATAPAGIQYF	TRBV11-2	few	.	TRBJ2-4
TGTGCCAGCAGCTTATTGCGGCGGGGGTTCTACAATGAGCAGTTCTTC	CASSLLRRGFYNEQFF	TRBV7-8	many	TRBD2	TRBJ2-1
TGTGCCAGCAGTGGACTAGCGGGCAATGAGCAGTTCTTC	CASSGLAGNEQFF	TRBV7-3	few	TRBD2	TRBJ2-1
TGCAGTGCTACGGGGACCAGACAAGAGACCCAGTACTTC	CSATGTRQETQYF	TRBV20-1	few	.	TRBJ2-5
TGTGCCAGCAGCTTATGGGGATCCGCGGATACGCAGTATTTT	CASSLWGSADTQYF	TRBV11-2	few	.	TRBJ2-3
TGTGCCAGCAGTGGGGACAGGGAGGTTGAAAAACTGTTTTTT	CASSGDREVEKLFF	TRBV25-1	many	TRBD1	TRBJ1-4
TGTGCCAGCAGGCAATCCGGGACTGGGGGAACCGGGGAGCTGTTTTTT	CASRQSGTGGTGELFF	TRBV12-3/TRBV12-4	few	.	TRBJ2-2
TGTGCCAGCAGCGCAGCGGACAGCTATGGCTACACCTTC	CASSAADSYGYTF	TRBV9	few	.	TRBJ1-2
TGCAGCGTTGGGACAGGGGGCGAAGATACGCAGTATTTT	CSVGTGGEDTQYF	TRBV29-1	few	TRBD1	TRBJ2-3
TGTGCCAGCAGAAAACAGGGGCTTTCCTATAATTCACCCCTCCACTTT	CASRKQGLSYNSPLHF	TRBV6-5	.	TRBD1	TRBJ1-6
TGTGCCAGCAGCGAGGTAGTTCTGGGGCTCCCTGGAAACACCATATATTTT	CASSEVVLGLPGNTIYF	TRBV5-4	.	.	TRBJ1-3
TGTGCCAGCAGCTCCCTGTCCGGGAGGAACACCGGGGAGCTGTTTTTT	CASSSLSGRNTGELFF	TRBV7-3	.	.	TRBJ2-2
TGCGCCAGCAGCTTTCTCGGGGTCGATGGGGAGACCCAGTACTTC	CASSFLGVDGETQYF	TRBV5-1	few	.	TRBJ2-5
TGTGCCACCAGTGATTTGCGTGGCGGGGGGTACGAAGAGACCCAGTACTTC	CATSDLRGGGYEETQYF	TRBV24-1	many	TRBD2	TRBJ2-5
TGTGCCAGCAGCTTAAGTTCTATGGTGAACACTGAAGCTTTCTTT	CASSLSSMVNTEAFF	TRBV7-9	few	.	TRBJ1-1
TGTGCCTCGGGGCAGGGGCGGACCGGGGAGCTGTTTTTT	CASGQGRTGELFF	TRBV24-1	few	.	TRBJ2-2
TGTGCCATCAGTTCAGGGGGCGACTATAATTCACCCCTCCACTTT	CAISSGGDYNSPLHF	TRBV10-3	few	TRBD1	TRBJ1-6
TGTGCCAGCAGCTTAGTAGTACAGGAGGGTGAGCAGTTCTTC	CASSLVVQEGEQFF	TRBV7-9	few	.	TRBJ2-1
TGTGCCAGTACCCCGGGAGGAGGCCCAGATACGCAGTATTTT	CASTPGGGPDTQYF	TRBV19	.	TRBD2	TRBJ2-3
TGCGCCAGCAGCCAAGCCCGGGGGAACTCCTACAATGAGCAGTTCTTC	CASSQARGNSYNEQFF	TRBV4-1	.	.	TRBJ2-1
TGTGCCAGCAGCCAAGAACAGGGTGCAATGAACACTGAAGCTTTCTTT	CASSQEQGAMNTEAFF	TRBV7-6	.	.	TRBJ1-1
TGTGCCAGCAGCCTACAGACAGGGAGGAATGAAAAACTGTTTTTT	CASSLQTGRNEKLFF	TRBV7-2	few	TRBD1	TRBJ1-4
TGTGCCAGCAGCTCCCCCCCCGGGCAGTCTAACTATGGCTACACCTTC	CASSSPPGQSNYGYTF	TRBV7-2	.	.	TRBJ1-2
TGCGCCAGCAGCATCGGGACAGGGAACACAGATACGCAGTATTTT	CASSIGTGNTDTQYF	TRBV5-1	many	TRBD1	TRBJ2-3
TGTGCCAGCAGCTTAGAAAGTGGCAATCAGCCCCAGCATTTT	CASSLESGNQPQHF	TRBV7-2	few	.	TRBJ1-5